Only one count was recorded for the clone carrying this T cell receptor (beta chain). Its cognate antigen is unknown. This sample was taken from a study of shared clonotypes between healthy human individuals. Looking at the study overall: Used for every donor were three CD4 naive, three CD4 memory, two CD8 naive and one CD8 memory plate.

Findings of the study overall: Naive CD4 clonotypes overlapped across several donors at around 5%. Clonotypes which were not shared had lower generation probabilities than clonotypes that all four donors shared.

In the authors' workflow: For the immunoSEQ data, sequences were junction-only without quality scores, so filtering differed. Produced via immunoSEQ multiplex PCR; TCRdb's table is partial and in-frame only. That table furnishes V, J and clone size, whereas the DNA furnished D and trimming. Here the sample spans millions of clones, 90% to 95% being singletons. V lost 4 bases, J lost 5 bases, and 17 bases lay in between. This CDR3 spans 15 amino acids. Germline V CDR1 and CDR2: SGHDN, FVKESK. V is TRBV14 and J is TRBJ2-5; D ambiguous. The sequence was collected from a man aged 18 to 30 in good health. Sequencing was carried out using naive CD4+ T cells sorted from blood. Subset described: CD45RA+ positively selected. The CDR3 coding sequence is TGTGCCAGCAGCCCCACCCGGGCTGACCGGGAGACCCAGTACTTC. Translated: CASSPTRADRETQYF.